This T cell receptor beta chain was sequenced for a study of cytomegalovirus exposure and HLA in healthy donors. With 5 bases removed from V and 2 bases from J, the gap between germline ends came to 12 bases. The CDR3 sequence is 14 residues long. The germline gives CDR1 MDHEN, CDR2 SYDVKM. This PCR relied on a set of 60 Vbeta primers and 13 Jbeta primers. The method was immunoSEQ multiplex PCR; TCRdb's version includes in-frame clones alone and lacks a portion of them. The profile shows approximately 120,000 clones, over 80% of them singletons. The TCR originated in a man aged 18 to 30 in good health and CMV-seropositive. This rearrangement joins TRBV28 to TRBJ1-1, with a tentative D call TRBD1 (6 bases). The sample comprised PBMCs. CDR3 in DNA: TGTGCCAGCAGTGATATACAGGGAAACACTGAAGCTTTCTTT. It specifies CASSDIQGNTEAFF.